A single sample is the source of the 19 T cell receptor beta chains below, sequenced in a study of tumor and adjacent non-tumor tissue in lung cancer. No cell sorting was done before RNA was extracted from the tissue. The library came from three nested PCR rounds adapted from ARM-PCR protocols. Via MiXCR, TCRdb re-called the multiplex PCR reads, giving one row per CDR3 protein. This table holds roughly 93,000 distinct CDR3 sequences, around 64% found once. Sample: lung tumor tissue. The receptors stem from a man aged 55 to 69 with non-small cell lung cancer.

The chain links TRBV12-3 or TRBV12-4 to TRBJ2-5, with a possible D match to TRBD1 (6 bases). Deletions cut 5 bases from V and 2 bases from J, with 12 bases between. The length of the CDR3 is 14 residues. CDR3 sequence: CASSITDRQETQYF. The CDR3 DNA reads TGTGCCAGCAGTATTACGGACAGACAAGAGACCCAGTACTTC.

This clonotype showed up just a few times. A junction boundary mismatches the germline segment, possibly from a read error. J is TRBJ1-6 and V is TRBV4-2, with 8 bases aligning to TRBD1. CDR3 length: 16 residues. Germline V gene sequence: CDR1 LGHNA, CDR2 YNFKEQ. The CDR3 sequence is CASSQGWTGTNSPLHF. In DNA form, the CDR3 reads TGTGCTAGCAGCCAAGGCTGGACAGGGACAAATTCACCCCTCCACTTT.

On this clonotype itself: A much larger clone lies a single base off, so this may be a read error. This rearrangement joins TRBV30 to TRBJ2-3; D is uncertain. V lost 6 bases and J lost 3, with 10 bases in between. CDR3 length: 12 amino acids. Germline V gene data show CDR1 as GTSNPN and CDR2 as SVGIG (reference sequence). The DNA of the CDR3 is TGTGCCTGCAATCTGTATACAGATACGCAGTATTTT. It translates to CACNLYTDTQYF.

This clonotype was observed at least ten times. The chain uses TRBV20-1 and TRBJ1-2, with D possibly matching TRBD1 (5 bases). V lost 6 bases and J lost 0, with 11 bases in between. Germline-derived CDR1 and CDR2 are DFQATT and SNEGSKA (reference sequence). The CDR3 consists of 13 residues. CDR3: CSAKDTANYGYTF. In nucleotides, the CDR3 is TGCAGTGCAAAGGACACAGCTAACTATGGCTACACCTTC.

As to this clonotype: Sequence at one end of the junction differs from germline and may be a read error. The rearrangement uses TRBV20-1 and TRBJ2-2; 8 positions agree with TRBD2. Germline V gene data show CDR1 as DFQATT and CDR2 as SNEGSKA (reference sequence). CDR3 length equals 17 residues. CDR3 sequence (DNA): TGCAATGCTAGAGATCTCCGTAGCGGGACGAACACCGGGGAGCTGTTTTTT. Translating it yields CNARDLRSGTNTGELFF.

This chain connects TRBV6-5 to TRBJ1-6; TRBD1 might be the D (5 bases). This CDR3 has 15 amino acids. Germline V CDR1 and CDR2: MNHEY, SVGAGI. The V and J ends lost 6 bases and 8 bases respectively, with 17 bases between them. DNA of the CDR3: TGTGCCAGCAGCTATGCATGGACAAGGGATTCACCCCTCCACTTT. It is translated as CASSYAWTRDSPLHF.

The gene calls are TRBV7-9 and TRBJ1-6, with D perhaps matching TRBD1 (6 bases). The germline gives CDR1 SEHNR, CDR2 FQNEAQ (reference sequence). The CDR3 loop spans 16 amino acids. V was pared by 5 bases and J by 3 bases, with 14 bases between. The CDR3 loop reads CASSIGGVGYNSPLHF. DNA of the CDR3: TGTGCCAGCAGCATAGGGGGGGTTGGCTATAATTCACCCCTCCACTTT.

A note on this clonotype: A much larger clonotype is one base distant, so this may be a read error. This chain uses TRBV20-1 with TRBJ2-5; D is perhaps TRBD2 (5 bases). CDR3 size: 12 residues. The germline V gene encodes CDR1 DFQATT and CDR2 SNEGSKA (reference sequence). This CDR3 is CSARGEREIQYF. The DNA of the CDR3 is TGCAGTGCTAGAGGCGAGAGGGAGATCCAGTACTTC.

Comments on this clonotype: This sequence may be a read error, since a much larger clone differs from it by one base. V usage is TRBV14 and J usage is TRBJ1-6; TRBD1 aligns across 9 bases. CDR1 is SGHDN and CDR2 is FVKESK in the germline V gene. The length of the CDR3 is 14 residues. CDR3 nucleotides: TGTGCCATCAGCTGGACAGGGGCGAATTCACCCCTCCACTTT. Protein product: CAISWTGANSPLHF.

This clonotype was counted once. No conserved phenylalanine or tryptophan ends this CDR3, so it is likely a read error. The chain combines TRBV10-3 with TRBJ2-7, with a tentative D call TRBD2 (6 bases). This CDR3 contains 13 residues. CDR1 is ENHRY, CDR2 SYGVKD, per germline. The CDR3: CTIGKGGPYEQYY. DNA of the CDR3: TGTACCATCGGAAAGGGAGGCCCCTACGAGCAGTACTAC.

Remarks on this clonotype: A much larger clone sits a single nucleotide away, making a read error possible. The V call is TRBV11-2, the J call TRBJ2-5; D is possibly TRBD1 (6 bases). This CDR3 has 12 residues. Germline CDR1 SGHAT, CDR2 FQNNGV. CDR3 sequence (DNA): TGTACCAGCAGTCGGACAGAAGAGACCCAGTACTTC. It translates to CTSSRTEETQYF.

About this clonotype itself: The junction does not match germline at one end; this may be a read error. The gene calls are TRBV4-1 and TRBJ2-1; 10 nucleotides match TRBD1. In germline, CDR1 is MGHRA, CDR2 YSYEKL. This CDR3 has 16 amino acids. The CDR3 sequence: CASSQGTGGSYDEQFF. The CDR3 DNA reads as TGCGCCAGCAGCCAAGGGACAGGGGGTTCCTACGATGAGCAATTCTTC.

The rearrangement links TRBV29-1 to TRBJ2-3; 7 bases map to TRBD2. The length of the CDR3 is 14 residues. Germline V gives CDR1 SQVTM, CDR2 ANQGSEA. The V gene end was trimmed by 4 bases and the J gene end by 4 bases; junction bases not matched to a gene: 8. CDR3 nucleotides: TGCAGCGTTGTGCTAGCGGCGGGGCCAGATACGCAGTATTTT. Residues: CSVVLAAGPDTQYF.

As regards this clonotype: A much larger clone sits a single nucleotide away, making a read error possible. V is TRBV20-1 and J is TRBJ2-1, with 11 bases that match TRBD2. Per germline, CDR1 DFQATT and CDR2 SNEGSKA (reference sequence). CDR3 size: 15 residues. CDR3 amino acids: CSAREGSGRGNERFF. CDR3 in DNA: TGCAGTGCTAGAGAAGGTAGCGGGAGGGGCAATGAGCGGTTCTTC.

A remark on this clonotype: One end of the junction is discordant with germline, which a read error may explain. The V call is TRBV6-5, the J call TRBJ2-2; D possibly matches TRBD1 or TRBD2 (5 bases each). The germline CDR1 and CDR2 sequences are MNHEY and SVGAGI. CDR3 size: 16 residues. CDR3 sequence (DNA): TGTGCCATCAGTAAATCCGGGGCCGCGAACACAGGGGAGCTGTTTTTT. Translation gives CAISKSGAANTGELFF.

This clonotype was found many times. V gene TRBV6-1 combines with J gene TRBJ1-5; D ambiguous. V was shortened by 2 bases and J by 9 bases, with 14 bases between the two germline ends. The germline CDR1 and CDR2 sequences are MNHNS and SASEGT. CDR3 length equals 14 residues. Here the CDR3 DNA reads TGTGCCAGCAGTGAATTTTTCGAGGTTGTGCCCCAGCATTTT. Amino acid sequence: CASSEFFEVVPQHF.

Remarks on this clonotype: This is likely a read error, given that the CDR3 carries no conserved phenylalanine or tryptophan at its end. The rearrangement uses TRBV11-2 and TRBJ2-2, with 10 bases identical to TRBD1. Germline CDR1 SGHAT, CDR2 FQNNGV. This CDR3 spans 15 amino acids. With 5 bases clipped from V and 6 bases from J, the junction kept 6 bases outside the gene matches. In DNA, the CDR3 is TGTGCCAGCAGCGCCCGGGACAGGGGTTCCGGGGAGCTGTTTTCT. Its protein product is CASSARDRGSGELFS.

With regard to this clonotype: One end of the junction fails to match germline, which may point to a read error. The chain has TRBV6-2 or TRBV6-3 and TRBJ2-7, with 13 bases aligning to TRBD2. The CDR3 totals 13 residues. The V gene's germline CDR1 is MNHEY and CDR2 SVGEGT. The CDR3 DNA sequence: TGTTCCTCCACTAGCGGGAGGGTTAGCGAGCGGTACTTC. This sequence encodes CSSTSGRVSERYF.

This clonotype was counted many times. The gene calls are TRBV4-2 and TRBJ1-1; TRBD1 agrees at 7 bases. CDR1 and CDR2 (germline): LGHNA, YNFKEQ. The CDR3 spans 15 residues. V was clipped by 0 bases and J by 5 bases; unmatched bases: 6. The CDR3 DNA follows: TGTGCCAGCAGCCAAGAAAGGGGGCTGGTGACTGAAGCTTTCTTT. Protein product: CASSQERGLVTEAFF.